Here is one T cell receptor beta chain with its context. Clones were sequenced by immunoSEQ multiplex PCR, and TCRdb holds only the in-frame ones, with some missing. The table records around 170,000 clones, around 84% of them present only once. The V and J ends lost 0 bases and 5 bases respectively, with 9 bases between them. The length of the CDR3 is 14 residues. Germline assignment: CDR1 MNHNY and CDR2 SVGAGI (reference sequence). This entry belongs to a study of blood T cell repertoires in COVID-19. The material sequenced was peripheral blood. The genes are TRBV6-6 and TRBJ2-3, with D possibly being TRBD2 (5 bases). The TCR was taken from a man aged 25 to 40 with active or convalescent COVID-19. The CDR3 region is CASSYSRELDTQYF. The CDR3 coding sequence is TGTGCCAGCAGTTACTCCCGGGAATTAGATACGCAGTATTTT.